These 21 T cell receptor beta chains share one sample of origin, sequenced in a study of T cell responses to AZD1222 COVID-19 vaccine. The repertoire was sequenced with immunoSEQ multiplex PCR; TCRdb's copy has only in-frame clones and lacks some. The repertoire consists of 100,000 to 150,000 clones, with roughly 90% occurring once and the leading ten covering approximately 12%. The specimen was peripheral blood, collected on day 0 of MenACWY control vaccination. These receptors were obtained from an adult in good health.

The J gene is TRBJ2-7, the V gene TRBV5-6; 7 nucleotides line up with TRBD2. Germline V lookup: CDR1 SGHDT, CDR2 YYEEEE. Trimming removed 6 bases from V and 5 bases from J; junction bases left unmatched: 20. The CDR3 totals 17 residues. CDR3 region: CASTPGKDLPRGDEQYF. The CDR3 DNA sequence: TGTGCCAGCACCCCAGGGAAAGACCTCCCCCGGGGGGACGAGCAGTACTTC.

The gene calls are TRBV9 and TRBJ1-2; TRBD1 matches at 8 bases. CDR1 is SGDLS, CDR2 YYNGEE, per germline. The trim removed 4 bases at V and 8 bases at J, leaving 10 bases unmatched. The CDR3 is 14 amino acids. As DNA, the CDR3 is TGTGCCAGCAGCTTCGGCAGGGGGCGGGAGGGCTACACCTTC. Translation: CASSFGRGREGYTF.

For this clone: The identical CDR3 is also encoded by other nucleotide sequences in the sample. The V and J genes are TRBV7-9 and TRBJ1-2; D is unresolved. CDR3 length: 14 residues. The germline CDR1 and CDR2 sequences are SEHNR and FQNEAQ (reference sequence). Trimming pared 0 bases from V and 1 base from J, leaving 6 bases between. CDR3 nucleotide sequence: TGTGCCAGCAGCTTAGCGGGAGTTAACTATGGCTACACCTTC. This gives the protein CASSLAGVNYGYTF.

The gene calls are TRBV18 and TRBJ1-1; 10 bases match TRBD1. The CDR3 length is 15 residues. V was clipped by 6 bases and J by 2 bases; unmatched bases: 6. CDR1 is KGHSH, CDR2 LQKENI, per germline. DNA for the CDR3: TGTGCCAGCTCTCTCGACAGGGGGCGAAACACTGAAGCTTTCTTT. Translation gives CASSLDRGRNTEAFF.

V and J are TRBV27 and TRBJ2-1, with 11 nucleotides matching TRBD2. V was clipped by 5 bases and J by 8 bases; unmatched bases: 2. This CDR3 contains 13 residues. Germline CDR1 is MNHEY and CDR2 is SMNVEV (reference sequence). The CDR3 protein is CASSTSGSDEQFF. CDR3 coding DNA: TGTGCCAGCAGTACTAGCGGGAGCGATGAGCAGTTCTTC.

The CDR3: CASASHSASYNEQFF. CDR3 coding DNA: TGTGCTAGTGCCTCACATTCGGCGAGCTACAATGAGCAGTTCTTC. The genes are TRBV12-5 and TRBJ2-1; D ambiguous. This CDR3 region has 15 residues. V was shortened by 7 bases and J by 3 bases, with 16 bases between the two germline ends. Germline V lookup: CDR1 LGHNT, CDR2 FRNRAP.

The rearrangement joins TRBV5-1 to TRBJ2-1; possibly TRBD2 for D (5 bases). The V gene's germline CDR1 is SGHRS and CDR2 YFSETQ. V was pared by 3 bases and J by 0 bases, with 16 bases between. The CDR3 contains 17 residues. CDR3: CASSSDLALSSYNEQFF. CDR3 DNA: TGCGCCAGCAGCTCGGATTTAGCGTTGAGCTCCTACAATGAGCAGTTCTTC.

This clone was found a few times. V usage is TRBV29-1 and J usage is TRBJ2-1; 7 bases are shared with TRBD2. With V trimmed by 4 bases and J by 5 bases, 5 bases remained unmatched. The germline gives CDR1 SQVTM, CDR2 ANQGSEA. The length of the CDR3 is 13 residues. This CDR3 reads CSVGGSPHNEQFF. Here the CDR3 DNA reads TGCAGCGTTGGCGGGAGTCCCCACAATGAGCAGTTCTTC.

This clone was seen a single time. This rearrangement joins TRBV6-5 to TRBJ2-3; perhaps TRBD1 as D (5 bases). With 6 bases removed from V and 3 bases from J, the gap between germline ends came to 16 bases. CDR1 MNHEY and CDR2 SVGAGI come from the germline V gene. The CDR3 has 15 amino acids. The CDR3 coding sequence is TGTGCCAGCAGCTCGTGGCAGGGAATAACAGATACGCAGTATTTT. Translation gives CASSSWQGITDTQYF.

The chain combines TRBV18 with TRBJ1-2; 7 bases match TRBD1. The junction had 4 bases not matched to a gene; V was cut back by 3 bases and J by 3 bases. The CDR3 has 14 amino acids. Germline assignment: CDR1 KGHSH and CDR2 LQKENI. The CDR3 sequence is CASSPGQGDYGYTF. Here the CDR3 DNA reads TGTGCCAGCTCACCCGGGCAGGGGGACTATGGCTACACCTTC.

The chain couples TRBV6-5 to TRBJ1-2; D gene uncertain. This CDR3 spans 14 amino acids. Germline CDR1 reads MNHEY; CDR2 reads SVGAGI. V was trimmed by 2 bases and J by 4 bases, leaving 11 bases between them. The CDR3 loop is CASSYRYQAYGYTF. As DNA, the CDR3 is TGTGCCAGCAGTTACCGATATCAGGCCTATGGCTACACCTTC.

This sequence joins TRBV5-6 and TRBJ2-1; D tentatively reads TRBD1 or TRBD2 (6 bases each). The CDR3 has 16 residues. V was shortened by 3 bases and J by 7 bases, with 20 bases between the two germline ends. The germline V gene encodes CDR1 SGHDT and CDR2 YYEEEE. CDR3 DNA sequence: TGTGCCAGCAGCTCTCCCCCACATCAAGGGGGGAATGAGCAGTTCTTC. It yields the protein CASSSPPHQGGNEQFF.

The rearrangement links TRBV3-1 (or the pseudogene TRBV3-2) to TRBJ1-2; 7 bases match TRBD1. CDR1 LGHDT and CDR2 YNNKEL come from the germline V gene (reference sequence). The CDR3 spans 16 residues. After removal of 0 bases from V and 6 bases from J, the junction contained 10 bases not matched to a gene. Here the CDR3 reads CASSQDLPDRVHGYTF. The CDR3 DNA reads TGTGCCAGCAGCCAAGATCTCCCCGACAGGGTCCATGGCTACACCTTC.

The chain links TRBV6-5 to TRBJ1-6, with a possible D match to TRBD1 (5 bases). This CDR3 has 13 amino acids. Germline assignment: CDR1 MNHEY and CDR2 SVGAGI. Trimming left V 6 bases short and J 8 bases short, with 11 bases between. The CDR3 bases are TGTGCCAGCAGCCCGGGGACCTATTCACCCCTCCACTTT. It is translated as CASSPGTYSPLHF.

The chain links TRBV5-4 to TRBJ2-7; perhaps TRBD1 as D (5 bases). CDR3 length: 15 amino acids. The germline gives CDR1 SGHNT, CDR2 YYREEE (reference sequence). Trimming shortened V by 4 bases and J by 7 bases, and 21 bases separated the two germline ends. This CDR3 reads CASSPGHPNQPEQYF. The CDR3 DNA reads TGTGCCAGCAGCCCCGGACACCCAAATCAACCTGAGCAGTACTTC.

This clone is a singleton in its sample. This rearrangement joins TRBV18 to TRBJ1-1, with no clear D. Germline V gene sequence: CDR1 KGHSH, CDR2 LQKENI. With 3 bases removed from V and 2 bases from J, the gap between germline ends came to 13 bases. CDR3 length: 15 amino acids. CDR3 in DNA: TGTGCCAGCTCACCTGAACAGAGTCCTAACACTGAAGCTTTCTTT. Translated: CASSPEQSPNTEAFF.

The genes are TRBV27 and TRBJ1-1; D may be TRBD1 (6 bases). Between the trimmed V and J ends, which lost 5 bases and 5 bases, there was a span of 12 bases. The germline V gene encodes CDR1 MNHEY and CDR2 SMNVEV (reference sequence). This CDR3 region has 13 residues. This CDR3 reads CASSPYQGTEAFF. The CDR3 DNA reads TGTGCCAGCAGTCCATACCAGGGGACTGAAGCTTTCTTT.

The rearrangement links TRBV11-3 to TRBJ1-1, with a possible D match to TRBD1 (5 bases). The CDR3 is 15 residues long. The germline V and J ends were trimmed by 7 bases and 0 bases, with 15 bases remaining between them. The germline gives CDR1 SGHNT, CDR2 YENEEA. CDR3 residues: CASTEGQGMNTEAFF. The CDR3 DNA is TGTGCCAGCACCGAAGGTCAGGGAATGAACACTGAAGCTTTCTTT.

The chain recombines TRBV12-3 or TRBV12-4 with TRBJ1-1; 7 nucleotides align to TRBD1. This CDR3 is 13 amino acids long. V was clipped by 6 bases and J by 8 bases; unmatched bases: 9. CDR3 region: CASRGTEPGEAFF. CDR3 coding DNA: TGTGCCAGCAGGGGGACAGAACCTGGGGAAGCTTTCTTT.

The V gene is TRBV19, the J gene TRBJ1-5; a weak D match, TRBD1 (5 bases). Trimming pared 6 bases from V and 0 bases from J, leaving 15 bases between. Germline V gene sequence: CDR1 LNHDA, CDR2 SQIVND (reference sequence). This CDR3 is built from 16 residues. The CDR3 DNA follows: TGTGCCAGTAGAGGGGAGGGGAGGTCTAGCAATCAGCCCCAGCATTTT. It specifies CASRGEGRSSNQPQHF.

The chain uses TRBV6-5 and TRBJ1-1; maybe TRBD1 (5 bases). V dropped 4 bases and J dropped 5 bases, with 14 bases sitting between them. The CDR3 covers 14 residues. Germline V gives CDR1 MNHEY, CDR2 SVGAGI. Here the CDR3 DNA reads TGTGCCAGCAGTTCATACGGTGGGGGGACTGAAGCTTTCTTT. Its translation is CASSSYGGGTEAFF.